Listed below are T cell receptor beta chains from one sample, sequenced in a study of CD8 T cells in Susac syndrome. Using its own MiXCR run on the immunoSEQ multiplex PCR reads, TCRdb lists one record per CDR3 protein. The sample lists roughly 180,000 distinct CDR3 sequences, just under 95% occurring once. The sample was CD4+ T cells from PBMCs. Receptors were obtained from a human donor in good health. CDR3s include the opening cysteine and the closing phenylalanine or tryptophan. A D gene is named only where the DNA matches it firmly. Clone size, where shown, is once, few, many, or a class for clones that have expanded.

abundance,v_gene,d_gene,j_gene,CDR3aa,CDR3nt
.,TRBV29-1,.,TRBJ1-1,CSVDGGDTEAFF,TGCAGCGTTGACGGGGGGGACACTGAAGCTTTCTTT
.,TRBV6-5,.,TRBJ2-7,CASSSRQVRNEQYF,TGTGCCAGCAGTTCTCGACAGGTTAGAAACGAGCAGTACTTC
.,TRBV12-3/TRBV12-4,.,TRBJ2-4,CASSSGLAKNIQYF,TGTGCCAGCAGTTCCGGGTTAGCCAAAAACATTCAGTACTTC
.,TRBV6-5,TRBD1,TRBJ2-7,CASSPRPTGPYEQYF,TGTGCCAGCAGTCCCCGACCGACAGGGCCCTACGAGCAGTACTTC
once,TRBV20-1,.,TRBJ1-2,CLPVGEDGYTF,TGCCTCCCAGTTGGGGAGGATGGCTACACCTTC
.,TRBV30,TRBD2,TRBJ2-2,CACRLAGGRNTGELFF,TGTGCCTGCCGACTAGCGGGAGGCAGGAACACCGGGGAGCTGTTTTTT
.,TRBV4-1,.,TRBJ2-5,CASSQERQSTTQYF,TGCGCCAGCAGCCAAGAGAGACAGTCAACGACCCAGTACTTC
few,TRBV30,.,TRBJ2-1,CAWRIREKLNEQFF,TGTGCCTGGAGAATTCGGGAGAAGCTGAATGAGCAGTTCTTC
.,TRBV29-1,.,TRBJ1-2,CSVADRTDYGYTF,TGCAGCGTTGCGGATAGGACAGACTATGGCTACACCTTC
.,TRBV20-1,.,TRBJ2-3,CSARAGASDTQYF,TGCAGTGCTAGGGCGGGGGCCTCGGATACGCAGTATTTT
.,TRBV5-1,.,TRBJ2-3,CASRGGTSTDTQYF,TGCGCCAGCAGGGGAGGGACATCCACAGATACGCAGTATTTT
once,TRBV29-1,TRBD2,TRBJ2-1,CSVESSGRPFYNEQFF,TGCAGCGTGGAATCTAGCGGGAGGCCATTTTACAATGAGCAGTTCTTC
.,TRBV5-6,.,TRBJ2-7,CASSYLRSSGSYEQYF,TGTGCCAGCAGCTACCTTAGGTCGAGCGGGTCCTACGAGCAGTACTTC
.,TRBV29-1,.,TRBJ1-3,CSVSRANGNTIYF,TGCAGCGTTTCACGGGCCAATGGAAACACCATATATTTT
once,TRBV29-1,.,TRBJ2-7,CSVGRVPYEQYF,TGCAGCGTTGGGAGGGTCCCCTACGAGCAGTACTTC
few,TRBV29-1,TRBD1,TRBJ2-7,CSVGLTGGNEQYF,TGCAGCGTTGGGTTGACAGGGGGCAACGAGCAGTACTTC
.,TRBV2,.,TRBJ1-5,CASSGDVGGNQPQHF,TGTGCCAGCAGTGGAGATGTAGGCGGCAATCAGCCCCAGCATTTT
.,TRBV4-2,TRBD2,TRBJ2-2,CASMVGGRAGELFF,TGTGCCAGCATGGTCGGCGGGAGGGCTGGGGAGCTGTTTTTT
.,TRBV15,TRBD2,TRBJ2-7,CATSRGVGLAAEEQYF,TGTGCCACCAGCAGAGGAGTGGGACTAGCGGCGGAAGAGCAGTACTTC
.,TRBV30,.,TRBJ2-1,CATGEINEQFF,TGTGCGACGGGAGAGATCAATGAGCAGTTCTTC
once,TRBV27,.,TRBJ1-2,CASSLRRTNYGYTF,TGTGCCAGCAGTTTGAGGAGAACTAACTATGGCTACACCTTC
.,TRBV27,.,TRBJ1-2,CASSQGGQLYGYTF,TGTGCCAGCAGCCAGGGAGGGCAACTCTATGGCTACACCTTC
.,TRBV15,TRBD2,TRBJ2-5,CATSRDLLAGEGETQYF,TGTGCCACCAGCAGAGATTTGTTAGCGGGAGAGGGAGAGACCCAGTACTTC
.,TRBV18,.,TRBJ2-1,CASSPRRRAEEQFF,TGTGCCAGCTCACCTCGAAGGCGGGCCGAGGAGCAGTTCTTC
.,TRBV5-1,.,TRBJ2-7,CASSPLQGRDYEQYF,TGCGCCAGCAGCCCCTTACAGGGCAGGGACTACGAGCAGTACTTC
few,TRBV28,TRBD1,TRBJ2-5,CASSLGGQGKTQYF,TGTGCCAGCAGTTTGGGGGGACAGGGGAAGACCCAGTACTTC
.,TRBV29-1,.,TRBJ2-1,CSVGGYNEQFF,TGCAGCGTCGGTGGGTACAATGAGCAGTTCTTC
.,TRBV27,.,TRBJ2-6,CASSLYSSGANVLTF,TGTGCCAGCAGTTTATATAGCTCTGGGGCCAACGTCCTGACTTTC
.,TRBV29-1,.,TRBJ2-2,CSVGEYTGELFF,TGCAGTGTCGGGGAGTACACCGGGGAGCTGTTTTTT
.,TRBV11-2,.,TRBJ2-7,CASSRGLRKYF,TGTGCCAGCAGTCGGGGTTTGAGGAAGTACTTC
.,TRBV18,.,TRBJ2-3,CASNSGISTDTQYF,TGTGCCAGTAACAGCGGTATCAGCACAGATACGCAGTATTTT
.,TRBV20-1,.,TRBJ1-1,CSAELGPGNTEAFF,TGCAGTGCGGAGTTGGGACCGGGGAACACTGAAGCTTTCTTT
.,TRBV9,.,TRBJ2-5,CASSVGAEGTQYF,TGTGCCAGCAGCGTAGGGGCAGAAGGGACCCAGTACTTC
.,TRBV30,TRBD1,TRBJ2-7,CAWQRDRDGEQYF,TGTGCCTGGCAACGGGACAGGGATGGGGAGCAGTACTTC
few,TRBV30,.,TRBJ2-5,CAWSSVRETQYF,TGTGCCTGGAGTTCAGTCCGGGAGACCCAGTACTTC
.,TRBV5-6,.,TRBJ2-7,CASSSPRHEQYF,TGTGCCAGCAGCTCTCCCCGTCACGAGCAGTACTTC
.,TRBV20-1,TRBD1,TRBJ2-1,CSAPRTGGRNEQFF,TGCAGTGCCCCCAGGACAGGGGGGAGAAATGAGCAGTTCTTC
.,TRBV30,.,TRBJ2-3,CAWGSYTQYF,TGTGCCTGGGGGTCATATACGCAGTATTTT
.,TRBV15,.,TRBJ1-5,CATSGRPDSNQPQHF,TGTGCCACCAGCGGACGCCCCGATAGCAATCAGCCCCAGCATTTT
.,TRBV28,.,TRBJ1-1,CASSSPGTEAFF,TGTGCCAGCAGTTCCCCGGGCACTGAAGCTTTCTTT
.,TRBV25-1,TRBD2,TRBJ2-1,CASSDPGTSRDNEQFF,TGTGCCAGCAGTGATCCCGGGACTAGTAGGGACAATGAGCAGTTCTTC
.,TRBV5-1,TRBD1,TRBJ2-7,CASSTRQGSNEQYF,TGCGCCAGCAGCACCAGACAGGGCTCGAACGAGCAGTACTTC
.,TRBV5-1,.,TRBJ1-2,CASSLGQDYGYTF,TGCGCCAGCAGCTTGGGGCAGGATTATGGCTACACCTTC
.,TRBV4-3,.,TRBJ2-5,CASSQDGLPMRTQYF,TGCGCCAGCAGCCAAGACGGTCTGCCTATGCGGACCCAGTACTTC
.,TRBV6-5,.,TRBJ2-5,CASSSFGVRETQYF,TGTGCCAGCAGTTCCTTCGGGGTGAGGGAGACCCAGTACTTC
.,TRBV12-3/TRBV12-4,TRBD2,TRBJ2-5,CASSLREERETQYF,TGTGCCAGCAGTTTGCGGGAGGAGAGAGAGACCCAGTACTTC
.,TRBV6-2/TRBV6-3,.,TRBJ2-7,CASSRSVIRSYEQYF,TGTGCCAGCAGTCGCTCGGTCATTCGCTCCTACGAGCAGTACTTC
.,TRBV20-1,.,TRBJ2-2,CSASISTGELFF,TGCAGTGCGAGTATTAGCACCGGGGAGCTGTTTTTT
.,TRBV29-1,.,TRBJ2-7,CSVNHGQSNEQYF,TGCAGCGTGAACCACGGGCAGTCTAACGAGCAGTACTTC
.,TRBV6-5,.,TRBJ2-7,CASTPTTGSRGEQYF,TGTGCCAGCACTCCAACCACGGGTTCACGAGGCGAGCAGTACTTC
few,TRBV2,TRBD1,TRBJ2-3,CASRRQGDTQYF,TGTGCCAGCAGGAGACAGGGCGATACGCAGTATTTT
.,TRBV2,.,TRBJ2-6,CASSADFSGANVLTF,TGTGCCAGCAGTGCCGACTTCTCTGGGGCCAACGTCCTGACTTTC
.,TRBV20-1,.,TRBJ2-1,CSASTQGGYNEQFF,TGCAGTGCTAGTACCCAGGGCGGCTACAATGAGCAGTTCTTC